A selection of T cell receptor beta chains follows, all from one sample in a study of blood T cell repertoires in COVID-19. Produced via immunoSEQ multiplex PCR; TCRdb's table is partial and in-frame only. The table lists 150,000 to 200,000 clones, nearly 90% of them singletons. Sequencing was carried out using peripheral blood. All receptors derive from a young man who had recovered from COVID-19. The CDR3 runs from the conserved cysteine through the conserved F or W. D genes are given only for firm matches. The size entry is marked missing in some rows and otherwise reads once, few, many or a size class.

>NA|TRBJ2-3|TRBV7-2|NA
TGTGCCAGCAGCTTAGCGGTTAGCGTTGGCACAGATACGCAGTATTTT
CASSLAVSVGTDTQYF
>NA|TRBJ2-5|TRBV25-1|TRBD1
TGTGCCAGCAGTTTGACAGGGAAGGGAGAGACCCAGTACTTC
CASSLTGKGETQYF
>NA|TRBJ1-4|TRBV10-3|TRBD1
TGTGCCATCAGTGAGAGACAGGGGGTCTCAACTAATGAAAAACTGTTTTTT
CAISERQGVSTNEKLFF
>NA|TRBJ1-2|TRBV5-8|TRBD1
TGTGCCAGCAGCGTAGGACAGGGGCGTATGGAGGGCTACACCTTC
CASSVGQGRMEGYTF
>NA|TRBJ1-4|TRBV9|NA
TGTGCCAGCAGCGCGTTCGGGAGTGAAAAACTGTTTTTT
CASSAFGSEKLFF
>once|TRBJ1-2|TRBV6-5|NA
TGTGCCAGCAGTACCCCGGACTATGGCTACACCTTC
CASSTPDYGYTF
>NA|TRBJ2-1|TRBV6-5|NA
TGTGCCAGCAGTCGGGGGACGACCTACAATGAGCAGTTCTTC
CASSRGTTYNEQFF
>NA|TRBJ1-6|TRBV19|NA
TGTGCCAGTAGTTTAGGGAGGACTAATTCACCCCTCCACTTT
CASSLGRTNSPLHF
>NA|TRBJ2-5|TRBV13|TRBD1
TGTGCCAGCAGCTCCTGGACAGGGGGCGCGAGACAGACCCAGTACTTC
CASSSWTGGARQTQYF
>NA|TRBJ2-2|TRBV7-8|NA
TGTGCCAGCAGCTTAAAGATGGCGGACAGAAACACCGGGGAGCTGTTTTTT
CASSLKMADRNTGELFF